This is a list of T cell receptor beta chains from one sample in a study of T cells expressing NK-cell markers. TCRdb derives one entry per CDR3 protein from the 5' RACE reads, leaving out DNA. This sample's table reports 350,000 to 450,000 distinct CDR3 sequences. Material for sequencing was blood T cells: a sorted CD56 or NKG2C T cell subset, CD4+ or CD8+ T cells, or bulk PBMC T cells (not recorded which). The receptors shown here come from a man aged 18 to 69 in good health. Each CDR3 is given with its conserved first and last residue.

v_gene,j_gene,len,CDR3aa
TRBV28,TRBJ1-1,16,CASRYNRGNMNTEAFF
TRBV11-2,TRBJ2-2,15,CASRWGGVDTGELFF
TRBV6-4,TRBJ2-5,17,CASSDWTSGDRKETQYF
TRBV5-1,TRBJ1-2,15,CASSFDRGLNYGYTF
TRBV6-6,TRBJ1-3,12,CASSKARAGTYF
TRBV19,TRBJ2-2,16,CASSRRDRQNTGELFF
TRBV6-5,TRBJ2-5,14,CATLYWTVQETQYF
TRBV5-1,TRBJ2-3,16,CASSLGLGEATDTQYF
TRBV12-3/TRBV12-4,TRBJ2-6,19,CASSLGQGASISGANVLTF
TRBV6-1,TRBJ2-6,18,CASSGPGRKSSGANVLTF
TRBV5-6,TRBJ2-2,15,CASSLYYMNTGELFF
TRBV7-9,TRBJ1-4,13,CASSSINDEKLFF
TRBV20-1,TRBJ2-7,14,CSAQGGGQAYEQYF
TRBV6-1,TRBJ1-1,15,CASSRDRGLFTEAFF
TRBV6-6,TRBJ1-2,13,CASRPWGPYGYTF
TRBV12-3/TRBV12-4,TRBJ1-5,15,CASSSSQGSNQPQHF
TRBV7-9,TRBJ1-2,14,CASSSDTRGYGYTF
TRBV7-6,TRBJ1-5,15,CASSLLAGGIQPQHF
TRBV12-3/TRBV12-4,TRBJ1-5,17,CASSLVFRRNSNQPQHF
TRBV6-1,TRBJ2-1,17,CASSPWTSGVGGSEQFF
TRBV20-1,TRBJ1-4,12,CSVRETNEKLFF
TRBV5-6,TRBJ2-1,13,CASSGTGNNEQFF
TRBV5-1,TRBJ1-4,15,CASSLGAGDYEKLFF
TRBV30,TRBJ2-3,13,CAWSPSGGDTQYF
TRBV7-9,TRBJ2-1,16,CASSSTGLLRYNEQFF
TRBV12-3/TRBV12-4,TRBJ1-1,11,CASSRDAGAFF
TRBV29-1,TRBJ1-2,14,CSVEEGRQGYGYTF
TRBV6-5,TRBJ1-2,15,CASSYEWASQEGYTF
TRBV7-9,TRBJ2-1,14,CASSLVSLNSEQFF
TRBV20-1,TRBJ1-5,18,CSALVARPGVVRDQPQHF
TRBV20-1,TRBJ1-1,15,CSARDSGIGTTEAFF
TRBV5-1,TRBJ1-2,13,CASSQGGSYGYTF
TRBV14,TRBJ1-1,13,CASSQQLNTEAFF
TRBV4-2,TRBJ1-2,14,CASSPGQGTYGYTF
TRBV9,TRBJ2-3,15,CASSVAPGSTDTQYF
TRBV27,TRBJ2-6,17,CASSTRDRGSGANVLTF
TRBV6-5,TRBJ1-2,14,CASSYSKGVGRYTF
TRBV19,TRBJ2-1,17,CASSPKGSGQTNNEQFF
TRBV5-1,TRBJ2-1,16,CASRTYGRGTYNEQFF
TRBV5-8,TRBJ1-2,14,CASSLIRRTHGYTF
TRBV20-1,TRBJ1-1,13,CSAHRQELAEAFF
TRBV7-3,TRBJ2-2,13,CASSLSGTGELFF
TRBV28,TRBJ2-4,19,CASSLISFDTRLAKNIQYF
TRBV7-2,TRBJ2-5,15,CASSLVPSAGETQYF
TRBV7-8,TRBJ2-1,15,CASSSTSGGGNEQFF
TRBV20-1,TRBJ2-3,15,CSATLSGTGRATQYF
TRBV4-2,TRBJ2-3,14,CASSQGHGVDTQYF